Each of the 24 T cell receptor beta chains below was sequenced from the same sample in a study of T cells expressing NK-cell markers. TCRdb reprocessed the 5' RACE reads and stores each CDR3 protein as one record, lacking DNA. The repertoire table contains 400,000 to 450,000 distinct CDR3 sequences. Sequenced input: blood T cells: a sorted CD56 or NKG2C T cell subset, CD4+ or CD8+ T cells, or bulk PBMC T cells (not recorded which). Receptors were obtained from a woman aged 18 to 75 in good health.

This chain links TRBV7-2 with TRBJ2-3. The CDR3 length is 12 residues. Germline CDR1 and CDR2: SGHTA and FQGNSA. The CDR3 spells CASNQRTDTQYF.

This chain uses TRBV19 with TRBJ2-1; TCRdb's D call of TRBD2 is untestable without DNA. CDR1 LNHDA and CDR2 SQIVND come from the germline V gene (reference sequence). The CDR3 is made up of 14 amino acids. The CDR3 loop reads CASKSGWEGNEQFF.

The chain has TRBV20-1 and TRBJ2-4; TCRdb calls TRBD2, which cannot be checked without DNA. The CDR3 is 15 residues long. The germline V gene has CDR1 DFQATT and CDR2 SNEGSKA (reference sequence). CDR3 region: CSATTPGLAGNIQYF.

The chain links TRBV12-3 or TRBV12-4 to TRBJ1-2; TCRdb calls TRBD1, which cannot be checked without DNA. The CDR3 is made up of 15 amino acids. The CDR3 loop is CASRPKTDPSYGYTF.

The CDR3 loop is CASSQEDVQLETQYF. The chain uses TRBV18 and TRBJ2-5. The CDR3 covers 15 residues. CDR1 is KGHSH and CDR2 is LQKENI in the germline V gene.

The chain joins TRBV28 to TRBJ2-7; TCRdb designates TRBD1, a call that cannot be tested without DNA. The CDR3 has 16 residues. Germline V gives CDR1 MDHEN, CDR2 SYDVKM. The CDR3: CASSPPDRIGPNEQYF. The full variable domain, with the rest looked up from reference TRBV28 and TRBJ2-7, is DVKVTQSSRYLVKRTGEKVFLECVQDMDHENMFWYRQDPGLGLRLIYFSYDVKMKEKGDIPEGYSVSREKKERFSLILESASTNQTSMYLCASSPPDRIGPNEQYFGPGTRLTVT.

This chain connects TRBV5-6 to TRBJ1-2; TCRdb's assignment of TRBD1 cannot be checked, as there is no DNA. This CDR3 has 17 amino acids. Looked up from germline, CDR1 is SGHDT and CDR2 is YYEEEE. The CDR3 is CASSRRRRGSTNYGYTF.

This chain uses TRBV21-1 with TRBJ2-1; lacking DNA, the TRBD1 call made by TCRdb goes unchecked. TRBV21-1 corresponds to a pseudogene. The CDR3 runs 15 residues. CDR3 region: CASSPHPGGGNEQFF.

The rearrangement links TRBV6-1 to TRBJ1-1; TCRdb's assignment of TRBD1 cannot be checked, as there is no DNA. The CDR3 has 16 amino acids. Germline lookup yields CDR1 MNHNS and CDR2 SASEGT. This chain's CDR3 is CASSQGVTGANTEAFF.

CDR3 sequence: CASSPGWGPLRNTEAFF. The genes are TRBV18 and TRBJ1-1; there is no DNA to check the TCRdb D call of TRBD1. The CDR3 sequence is 17 residues long. Germline assignment: CDR1 KGHSH and CDR2 LQKENI.

The CDR3 here is CASSLRAWPSTDTQYF. The genes are TRBV12-3 or TRBV12-4 and TRBJ2-3; the TCRdb D gene call, TRBD2, has no DNA to confirm it. The CDR3 loop spans 16 amino acids.

This chain connects TRBV7-9 to TRBJ1-2; TCRdb calls TRBD1, which cannot be checked without DNA. This CDR3 spans 13 amino acids. From germline, CDR1 is SEHNR and CDR2 FQNEAQ (reference sequence). The chain's CDR3 is CASSRPDRSGYTF.

The rearrangement joins TRBV7-2 to TRBJ2-7; TCRdb's D gene call, TRBD1, goes unchecked for lack of DNA. This CDR3 has 16 amino acids. Germline CDR1 reads SGHTA; CDR2 reads FQGNSA. CDR3 loop: CASSLAGGGALHEQYF.

This chain connects TRBV7-2 to TRBJ2-1. The CDR3 loop spans 15 amino acids. Germline V gene lookup returns CDR1 SGHTA and CDR2 FQGNSA. CDR3 in amino acids: CASSLATRVYNEQFF.

The CDR3 loop is CASSSGTSGTDTQYF. This chain joins TRBV5-1 and TRBJ2-3; the D gene TCRdb calls, TRBD2, cannot be checked with no DNA. The CDR3 length is 15 residues. In germline, CDR1 is SGHRS, CDR2 YFSETQ.

The V gene is TRBV5-1, the J gene TRBJ2-1; TCRdb designates TRBD1, a call that cannot be tested without DNA. Germline values: CDR1 SGHRS, CDR2 YFSETQ. The CDR3 extends over 14 amino acids. CDR3 sequence reads: CASSRGQEYNEQFF.

The chain uses TRBV11-1 and TRBJ2-1; TCRdb's D gene call, TRBD2, goes unchecked for lack of DNA. This CDR3 contains 13 residues. The germline gives CDR1 SGHAT, CDR2 FQDESV (reference sequence). CDR3 loop: CASSLLGGGEQFF.

V is TRBV7-2 and J is TRBJ2-5; TCRdb's D gene call, TRBD2, goes unchecked for lack of DNA. Germline V gene data show CDR1 as SGHTA and CDR2 as FQGNSA. This CDR3 has 14 residues. CDR3 sequence reads: CASSLEVVSETQYF. The variable domain in full, with the rest retrieved from reference TRBV7-2 and TRBJ2-5, is GAGVSQSPSNKVTEKGKDVELRCDPISGHTALYWYRQSLGQGLEFLIYFQGNSAPDKSGLPSDRFSAERTGGSVSTLTIQRTQQEDSAVYLCASSLEVVSETQYFGPGTRLLVL.

The chain combines TRBV24-1 with TRBJ2-2. The CDR3 contains 15 residues. CDR1 is KGHDR and CDR2 is SFDVKD in the germline V gene. The CDR3 spells CATSDSGANTGELFF.

The chain uses TRBV20-1 and TRBJ2-1; TCRdb designates TRBD2, a call that cannot be tested without DNA. The CDR3 covers 12 residues. CDR1 is DFQATT, CDR2 SNEGSKA, per germline (reference sequence). The CDR3 protein is CSASLLYNEQFF.

The V gene is TRBV5-1, the J gene TRBJ1-1; without DNA, the TCRdb call of TRBD1 cannot be checked. The CDR3 covers 14 residues. Germline V gene data show CDR1 as SGHRS and CDR2 as YFSETQ. CDR3 residues: CASSSRTMNTEAFF.

The chain joins TRBV5-1 to TRBJ1-1. The germline V gene has CDR1 SGHRS and CDR2 YFSETQ. This CDR3 has 14 amino acids. CDR3 region: CASSKTLGGAEAFF.

V and J are TRBV27 and TRBJ2-7; the D gene TCRdb calls, TRBD1, cannot be checked with no DNA. The CDR3 is 14 residues long. CDR1 and CDR2 from the germline V gene are MNHEY and SMNVEV (reference sequence). The CDR3: CASSLSGGHYEQYF.

The chain carries TRBV7-2 and TRBJ1-1. The CDR3 contains 13 residues. Germline V gene lookup returns CDR1 SGHTA and CDR2 FQGNSA. The CDR3 sequence: CASSIWVNTEAFF.